The entry that follows covers one T cell receptor beta chain sequence. Each donor's blood draw was 8.5 to 10 milliliters of peripheral blood. Each sample yielded at least 6 micrograms of PBMC total RNA. This record belongs to a study of blood T cells in healthy people across ages. Study as a whole: The template switching approach captured approximately one barcoded beta molecule for every two T cells.

Trimming left V 0 bases short and J 0 bases short, with 9 bases between. Germline values: CDR1 LGHDT, CDR2 YNNKEL (reference sequence). This CDR3 region has 17 residues. Together with a sample-barcoded 5' primer, a J-beta primer mix was included in a second PCR lasting about 7 to 11 cycles. TCRdb analysed the 5' RACE reads with MiXCR anew, one entry per CDR3 protein. This sample carries approximately 850,000 distinct CDR3 sequences, approximately 48% of them seen once, and the ten largest clones take roughly 18%. The chain joins TRBV3-1 to TRBJ2-6; D unclear. Sequencing used blood. The sequence was obtained from a man in his 60s in good health. The CDR3 region has the DNA TGTGCCAGCAGCCAAGATGAATCCGTCTCTGGGGCCAACGTCCTGACTTTC. Protein: CASSQDESVSGANVLTF. The full variable domain, rest sourced from reference TRBV3-1 and TRBJ2-6, is DTAVSQTPKYLVTQMGNDKSIKCEQNLGHDTMYWYKQDSKKFLKIMFSYNNKELIINETVPNRFSPKSPDKAHLNLHINSLELGDSAVYFCASSQDESVSGANVLTFGAGSRLTVL.